This is a list of T cell receptor beta chains from one sample in a study of T cells in Graves' hyperthyroidism and ophthalmopathy. One entry per CDR3 protein, called by TCRdb with MiXCR from the multiplex PCR reads. Counted here are more than 500,000 distinct CDR3 sequences, around 16% occurring once; the ten biggest clones make up 25% to 35%. Input material: blood. The receptors shown here come from a woman aged 25 to 39 with Graves' ophthalmopathy. Each CDR3 is given with its conserved first and last residue. A D gene is named only where the DNA matches it firmly. Only some rows state a clone size, as once, few, many or a class for expanded clones.

D	size	V	J	CDR3	DNA
TRBD2	many	TRBV20-1	TRBJ2-5	CSASRASGNIQETQYF	TGCAGTGCTAGTCGTGCTAGCGGAAATATCCAAGAGACCCAGTACTTC
-	-	TRBV29-1	TRBJ2-1	CSVEFPLRRSDEQFF	TGCAGCGTTGAATTCCCCCTTAGGCGGAGCGATGAGCAGTTCTTC
-	many	TRBV11-3	TRBJ2-1	CASSLDTSQNEQFF	TGTGCCAGCAGCTTAGATACTAGCCAGAATGAGCAGTTCTTC
-	-	TRBV7-2	TRBJ1-2	CASSLVASGPGYTF	TGTGCCAGCAGCTTAGTCGCGTCAGGGCCTGGCTACACCTTC
-	many	TRBV7-2	TRBJ2-1	CASSSNAGDEQFF	TGTGCCAGCAGCTCTAACGCAGGGGATGAGCAGTTCTTC
TRBD1	-	TRBV11-2	TRBJ2-7	CASSPWGQGWGQYF	TGTGCCAGCAGCCCGTGGGGACAGGGGTGGGGGCAGTACTTC
TRBD2	few	TRBV6-4	TRBJ2-1	CASSDSAGGLYNEQFF	TGTGCCAGCAGTGACTCCGCGGGAGGTCTCTACAATGAGCAGTTCTTC
TRBD2	many	TRBV6-8	TRBJ2-3	CASGEPTSGSSDTQYF	TGTGCCAGCGGAGAACCAACTAGCGGGAGCTCAGATACGCAGTATTTT
TRBD2	-	TRBV27	TRBJ2-1	CASTGTSGRYNEQFF	TGTGCCAGCACCGGGACTAGCGGGAGGTACAATGAGCAGTTCTTC
-	many	TRBV28	TRBJ1-4	CASAAGEKLFF	TGTGCCAGCGCGGCTGGTGAAAAACTGTTTTTT
TRBD2	many	TRBV7-9	TRBJ2-7	CASSSGGLAGAYEQYF	TGTGCCAGCAGCTCCGGGGGACTAGCGGGAGCCTACGAGCAGTACTTC
-	-	TRBV9	TRBJ2-7	CASSVATGPPYEQYF	TGTGCCAGCAGCGTAGCAACAGGTCCTCCCTACGAGCAGTACTTC
-	many	TRBV6-6	TRBJ1-1	CASSYVAVGNTEAFF	TGTGCCAGCAGTTACGTTGCGGTCGGGAACACTGAAGCTTTCTTT
TRBD1	many	TRBV5-1	TRBJ2-1	CASSVGQYNEQFF	TGCGCCAGCAGCGTGGGACAGTACAATGAGCAGTTCTTC
TRBD1	few	TRBV10-3	TRBJ2-7	CAISEPLSQGQIDEQYF	TGTGCCATCAGTGAGCCCCTATCCCAGGGACAGATTGACGAGCAGTACTTC
TRBD2	many	TRBV7-2	TRBJ2-7	CASSLVSGGSPHEQYF	TGTGCCAGCAGCTTAGTATCGGGCGGGAGTCCCCACGAGCAGTACTTC
-	few	TRBV7-9	TRBJ2-1	CASSGYRAEQFF	TGTGCCAGCAGCGGGTACCGGGCCGAGCAGTTCTTC
TRBD2	many	TRBV7-6	TRBJ2-3	CASSMTSGRPQDTQYF	TGTGCCAGCAGCATGACTAGCGGGAGACCCCAAGATACGCAGTATTTT
TRBD2	many	TRBV6-1	TRBJ2-7	CASSPTGTSGLPYEQYF	TGTGCCAGCAGTCCAACCGGGACTAGCGGTCTACCCTACGAGCAGTACTTC
-	few	TRBV7-9	TRBJ2-2	CASSFGENTGELFF	TGTGCCAGCAGCTTTGGGGAGAACACCGGGGAGCTGTTTTTT
TRBD2	few	TRBV6-1	TRBJ2-1	CASIPGTISYNEQFF	TGTGCCAGCATACCTGGGACTATCTCCTACAATGAGCAGTTCTTC
-	-	TRBV27	TRBJ2-7	CASSSTGTNYEQYF	TGTGCCAGCAGTTCCACCGGGACAAACTACGAGCAGTACTTC
-	many	TRBV20-1	TRBJ1-5	CSARDSPGNQPQHF	TGCAGTGCTAGAGATTCACCGGGGAATCAGCCCCAGCATTTT
TRBD1	many	TRBV5-1	TRBJ2-2	CASARDRTTGELFF	TGCGCCAGCGCCCGGGACAGGACCACCGGGGAGCTGTTTTTT
TRBD1	-	TRBV5-1	TRBJ1-2	CASSLALTGDGYTF	TGCGCCAGCAGCTTGGCTTTAACAGGGGATGGCTACACCTTC
TRBD2	many	TRBV28	TRBJ2-3	CASSPPRTSRGADTQYF	TGTGCCAGCAGTCCCCCCCGGACTAGCCGGGGCGCAGATACGCAGTATTTT
-	many	TRBV3-1	TRBJ1-1	CASSPGDLLAFF	TGTGCCAGCAGCCCGGGGGACTTGCTAGCTTTCTTT